This entry lists 27 T cell receptor beta chains sequenced from one sample in a study of cytomegalovirus exposure and HLA in healthy donors. It was with 60 Vbeta and 13 Jbeta primers that the PCR ran. The repertoire was sequenced with immunoSEQ multiplex PCR; TCRdb's copy has only in-frame clones and lacks some. The data hold about 140,000 clones, with approximately 83% observed a single time. Sequencing was carried out using PBMCs. These TCRs come from a man aged 40-49 years in good health and CMV-seronegative.

In its sample, this clone was seen a few times. A junction end diverges from the germline sequence, so it may reflect a read error. The chain carries TRBV6-5 and TRBJ1-3; D possibly corresponds to TRBD1 (6 bases). This CDR3 region has 14 residues. Germline V gene data show CDR1 as MNHEY and CDR2 as SVGAGI. CDR3 nucleotide sequence: TGTGCCAGCAGTTCAGGGGTGAAAGGAAACGCCATATATTTT. The encoded protein is CASSSGVKGNAIYF.

The gene calls are TRBV19 and TRBJ1-1, with a weak D call TRBD1 (6 bases). V lost 5 bases and J lost 1, with 14 bases in between. There are 15 residues in the CDR3. Germline V lookup: CDR1 LNHDA, CDR2 SQIVND (reference sequence). CDR3 DNA: TGTGCCAGTAGTCAAAACAGGGTTGGGAACACTGAAGCTTTCTTT. It specifies CASSQNRVGNTEAFF.

The chain links TRBV5-1 to TRBJ2-7, with 7 bases that match TRBD2. Germline V gives CDR1 SGHRS, CDR2 YFSETQ. There are 14 residues in the CDR3. The trim removed 0 bases at V and 3 bases at J, leaving 3 bases unmatched. The CDR3 spells CASSLGLADYEQYF. CDR3 DNA sequence: TGCGCCAGCAGCTTGGGTCTAGCGGACTACGAGCAGTACTTC.

CDR3 loop: CASSFTGWDTEAFF. CDR3 nucleotide sequence: TGTGCCAGCAGTTTTACCGGGTGGGACACTGAAGCTTTCTTT. This chain connects TRBV28 to TRBJ1-1, with D hard to call. CDR1 is MDHEN, CDR2 SYDVKM, per germline. Trimming took 3 bases from V and 3 from J, leaving 11 bases between them. The CDR3 runs 14 residues.

This clone occurred a few times. The CDR3 DNA is TGTGCCAGCAGCATACAGGGCTTGAACACTGAAGCTTTCTTT. Encoded protein: CASSIQGLNTEAFF. The chain uses TRBV5-4 and TRBJ1-1, with TRBD1 as a possible D gene (6 bases). Germline V gene data show CDR1 as SGHNT and CDR2 as YYREEE (reference sequence). CDR3 length equals 14 residues. Trimming left V 4 bases short and J 0 bases short, with 10 bases between.

The chain uses TRBV6-5 and TRBJ2-7; TRBD2 is a possible D gene (6 bases). The V and J ends lost 2 bases and 2 bases respectively, with 16 bases between them. The CDR3 totals 16 residues. Germline assignment: CDR1 MNHEY and CDR2 SVGAGI. The CDR3 region has the DNA TGTGCCAGCAGTTACGCAGGGACTCTGGGTGCCTACGAGCAGTACTTC. Its translation: CASSYAGTLGAYEQYF.

The genes are TRBV5-8 and TRBJ2-3; 7 bases line up with TRBD1. Per germline, CDR1 SGHTS and CDR2 YDEGEE. V gave up 1 base and J gave up 0 bases; unmatched junction bases: 2. This CDR3 has 15 amino acids. The chain's CDR3 is CASSLTGASTDTQYF. The CDR3 nucleotides are TGTGCCAGCAGCTTGACAGGGGCTAGCACAGATACGCAGTATTTT.

The genes are TRBV5-6 and TRBJ2-1, with 13 bases fitting TRBD2. Per the germline V gene, CDR1 is SGHDT and CDR2 is YYEEEE. The junction had 11 bases not matched to a gene; V was cut back by 4 bases and J by 10 bases. CDR3 size: 16 residues. This CDR3 is CASSDTGLAGAGEQFF. The DNA of the CDR3 is TGTGCCAGCAGCGATACTGGACTAGCGGGAGCGGGGGAGCAGTTCTTC.

The chain employs TRBV7-2 and TRBJ2-7; perhaps TRBD2 as D (6 bases). The CDR3 contains 13 residues. V gave up 5 bases and J gave up 4 bases, with 12 bases separating them. Germline CDR1 SGHTA, CDR2 FQGNSA. The CDR3: CASSQWGTYEQYF. CDR3 DNA: TGTGCCAGCAGCCAATGGGGGACTTACGAGCAGTACTTC.

The CDR3 here is CASMMTGYTGELFF. The CDR3, as DNA: TGCGCCAGCATGATGACAGGCTACACCGGGGAGCTGTTTTTT. The gene calls are TRBV5-1 and TRBJ2-2, with D possibly TRBD1 on 6 matching bases. Between the trimmed V and J ends, which lost 6 bases and 3 bases, there was a span of 12 bases. Per germline, CDR1 SGHRS and CDR2 YFSETQ. The CDR3 contains 14 residues.

CDR3 sequence: CASSFNGQLLYEQYF. CDR3 nucleotides: TGCGCCAGCAGCTTTAACGGACAGCTGCTCTACGAGCAGTACTTC. The chain uses TRBV5-1 and TRBJ2-7; a possible D gene is TRBD1 (6 bases). The CDR3 runs 15 residues. Germline CDR1 and CDR2: SGHRS and YFSETQ. V lost 2 bases and J lost 3, with 15 bases in between. The full variable domain, completed using reference TRBV5-1 and TRBJ2-7, is KAGVTQTPRYLIKTRGQQVTLSCSPISGHRSVSWYQQTPGQGLQFLFEYFSETQRNKGNFPGRFSGRQFSNSRSEMNVSTLELGDSALYLCASSFNGQLLYEQYFGPGTRLTVT.

The V call is TRBV5-8, the J call TRBJ2-7, with D possibly matching TRBD2 (6 bases). The germline V gene has CDR1 SGHTS and CDR2 YDEGEE. V was cut by 1 base and J by 1 base, with 12 bases left in between. This CDR3 contains 15 residues. The CDR3 coding sequence is TGTGCCAGCAGCTTGACTCCTGGGGGGTCCTACGAGCAGTACTTC. Encoded protein: CASSLTPGGSYEQYF.

V usage is TRBV6-6 and J usage is TRBJ2-5; D may be TRBD2 (6 bases). Trimming took 8 bases from V and 5 from J, leaving 21 bases between them. Per the germline V gene, CDR1 is MNHNY and CDR2 is SVGAGI (reference sequence). This CDR3 contains 15 residues. In DNA form, the CDR3 reads TGTGCCAGCGACAACAAGGGTGGGACTGGCGAGACCCAGTACTTC. Translation: CASDNKGGTGETQYF.

The chain recombines TRBV18 with TRBJ1-1; D possibly corresponds to TRBD1 (6 bases). The CDR3 loop spans 18 amino acids. Per germline, CDR1 KGHSH and CDR2 LQKENI. Trimming left V 2 bases short and J 1 base short, with 20 bases between. The CDR3 sequence: CASSPRAGGGGRNTEAFF. The DNA for the CDR3 is TGTGCCAGCTCACCAAGAGCGGGGGGCGGCGGTAGGAACACTGAAGCTTTCTTT.

The chain uses TRBV7-2 and TRBJ2-7, with D hard to call. V was clipped by 5 bases and J by 4 bases, with 12 bases between them. This CDR3 has 13 residues. The germline CDR1 and CDR2 sequences are SGHTA and FQGNSA. The CDR3 region has the DNA TGTGCCAGCAGCCCGCGGAATGAATACGAGCAGTACTTC. Translating it yields CASSPRNEYEQYF. Variable domain in full (rest from reference TRBV7-2 and TRBJ2-7): GAGVSQSPSNKVTEKGKDVELRCDPISGHTALYWYRQSLGQGLEFLIYFQGNSAPDKSGLPSDRFSAERTGGSVSTLTIQRTQQEDSAVYLCASSPRNEYEQYFGPGTRLTVT.

The gene calls are TRBV6-5 and TRBJ1-2, with 7 bases matching TRBD1. J lost 2 bases, V lost 6 bases, and 9 bases had no gene match. This CDR3 has 15 residues. Germline assignment: CDR1 MNHEY and CDR2 SVGAGI. CDR3 bases: TGTGCCAGCAGACCCCCGGGACAGCAGAACTATGGCTACACCTTC. This sequence encodes CASRPPGQQNYGYTF.

The chain uses TRBV7-8 and TRBJ2-4; D is uncertain. The germline V gene has CDR1 SGHVS and CDR2 FQNEAQ. The V gene lost 5 bases and the J gene lost 5 bases, with 13 bases spanning the gap. The length of the CDR3 is 14 residues. CDR3 coding DNA: TGTGCCAGCAGCCCAACCGGGTCCCAAAACATTCAGTACTTC. This gives the protein CASSPTGSQNIQYF. Based on the CDR3 plus reference TRBV7-8 and TRBJ2-4, the full variable domain is GAGVSQSPRYKVAKRGQDVALRCDPISGHVSLFWYQQALGQGPEFLTYFQNEAQLDKSGLPSDRFFAERPEGSVSTLKIQRTQQEDSAVYLCASSPTGSQNIQYFGAGTRLSVL.

The J gene is TRBJ2-1, the V gene TRBV15, with 9 bases fitting TRBD1. The V and J ends lost 4 bases and 7 bases, in that order; junction bases with no gene match: 11. Germline values: CDR1 LNHNV, CDR2 YYDKDF (reference sequence). The CDR3 contains 16 residues. For the CDR3, the DNA is TGTGCCACCAGCATGACCGGGACAGGGCCGAGGAATGAGCAGTTCTTC. Translated, it gives CATSMTGTGPRNEQFF.

V usage is TRBV10-3 and J usage is TRBJ2-5, with TRBD1 matching 7 bases. The CDR3 sequence is 15 residues long. The junction had 3 bases not matched to a gene; V was cut back by 2 bases and J by 0 bases. Germline CDR1 is ENHRY and CDR2 is SYGVKD. The CDR3, as DNA: TGTGCCATCAGTGAGGGGACAGCGTACCAAGAGACCCAGTACTTC. Its translation is CAISEGTAYQETQYF.

V usage is TRBV5-6 and J usage is TRBJ1-2, with D possibly being TRBD1 (5 bases). This CDR3 is built from 15 residues. Trimming shortened V by 3 bases and J by 2 bases, and 14 bases separated the two germline ends. Per the germline V gene, CDR1 is SGHDT and CDR2 is YYEEEE. The CDR3 spells CASSWGDGGNYGYTF. For the CDR3, the DNA is TGTGCCAGCAGCTGGGGGGACGGGGGGAACTATGGCTACACCTTC.

The V call is TRBV5-5, the J call TRBJ2-3; the D gene is possibly TRBD2 (5 bases). Germline V gene data show CDR1 as SGHKS and CDR2 as YYEKEE (reference sequence). Trimming removed 2 bases from V and 0 bases from J, with 10 bases in between. This CDR3 is built from 15 residues. This chain's CDR3 is CASSLAASSTDTQYF. The CDR3 DNA is TGTGCCAGCAGCTTAGCGGCTTCTAGCACAGATACGCAGTATTTT.

The genes are TRBV27 and TRBJ1-1; no clear D. This CDR3 is built from 14 residues. Germline CDR1 MNHEY, CDR2 SMNVEV (reference sequence). The ends were cut back, 5 bases at V and 5 bases at J, with 15 bases in the middle. CDR3 residues: CASSLWPRSTEAFF. In nucleotides, the CDR3 is TGTGCCAGCAGTCTCTGGCCCCGCAGTACTGAAGCTTTCTTT.

This CDR3 is CASSFPSAANEQFF. The DNA of the CDR3 is TGTGCCAGCAGTTTCCCTAGCGCGGCCAATGAGCAGTTCTTC. This rearrangement joins TRBV28 to TRBJ2-1; D may be TRBD2 (6 bases). This CDR3 contains 14 residues. Per germline, CDR1 MDHEN and CDR2 SYDVKM. V was cut by 3 bases and J by 6 bases, with 12 bases left in between.

This clone has just a few counts. The CDR3 coding sequence is TGCAGCTTGCCCGGGGGCGGGGGTGGGGAGACCCAGTACTTC. Amino acid sequence: CSLPGGGGGETQYF. The chain combines TRBV29-1 with TRBJ2-5; D may be TRBD2 (7 bases). V lost 8 bases, J lost 5 bases, and 21 bases lay in between. Looked up from germline, CDR1 is SQVTM and CDR2 is ANQGSEA. This CDR3 contains 14 residues.

This sequence joins TRBV9 and TRBJ2-5, with 9 nucleotides matching TRBD2. In germline, CDR1 is SGDLS, CDR2 YYNGEE. V lost 3 bases and J lost 2; bases outside the gene matches: 8. This CDR3 contains 16 residues. The CDR3 protein is CASSAALSGGQETQYF. The CDR3 nucleotides read TGTGCCAGCAGCGCCGCCCTTAGCGGGGGACAAGAGACCCAGTACTTC.

The chain joins TRBV29-1 to TRBJ1-1, with D uncertain. The CDR3 covers 11 residues. Germline assignment: CDR1 SQVTM and CDR2 ANQGSEA. V was trimmed by 3 bases and J by 2 bases, leaving 4 bases between them. CDR3 bases: TGCAGCGTTGATAGAAACACTGAAGCTTTCTTT. Translation: CSVDRNTEAFF.

This chain connects TRBV7-2 to TRBJ2-7; D gene ambiguous. V shed 4 bases and J shed 3 bases, with 10 bases lying between them. The CDR3 spans 13 residues. Germline lookup yields CDR1 SGHTA and CDR2 FQGNSA. Here the CDR3 reads CASSSGVGYEQYF. The DNA for the CDR3 is TGTGCCAGCAGCTCGGGTGTCGGCTACGAGCAGTACTTC.